A selection of T cell receptor beta chains follows, all from one sample in a study of blood T cell repertoires in COVID-19. Assay: immunoSEQ multiplex PCR; the TCRdb copy retains only in-frame clones and omits some. This repertoire shows roughly 380,000 clones, around nine tenths found once; its top ten account for around 0.92%. The sequenced sample consisted of PBMCs or T cells enriched from blood (not recorded which). The receptors stem from a woman in her twenties or thirties who had been exposed to COVID-19. CDR3s include the opening cysteine and the closing phenylalanine or tryptophan. D genes are given only for firm matches. Expanded clones are given a class, and other clones once, few, many or no size at all.

J,size,D,V,CDR3,DNA
TRBJ1-1,NA,NA,TRBV6-5,CASSYEASNTEAFF,TGTGCCAGCAGTTACGAGGCGTCGAACACTGAAGCTTTCTTT
TRBJ1-2,NA,NA,TRBV25-1,CASSAYLCRQPNYGYTF,TGTGCCAGCAGTGCATACCTTTGTCGACAGCCTAACTATGGCTACACCTTC
TRBJ2-5,once,TRBD2,TRBV7-6,CASSLVEVQGLAEQETQYF,TGTGCCAGCAGCTTAGTAGAGGTCCAGGGACTAGCGGAACAAGAGACCCAGTACTTC
TRBJ2-2,once,TRBD1,TRBV5-1,CASSSKPVGTGGANTGELFF,TGCGCCAGCAGCTCCAAGCCCGTCGGGACAGGGGGAGCGAACACCGGGGAGCTGTTTTTT
TRBJ2-7,NA,TRBD2,TRBV6-5,CASSPRLAGTYEQYF,TGTGCCAGCAGTCCCCGACTAGCGGGAACCTACGAGCAGTACTTC
TRBJ1-3,NA,TRBD1,TRBV5-8,CASSILTGHSGNTIYF,TGTGCCAGCAGCATCTTGACAGGGCACTCTGGAAACACCATATATTTT
TRBJ2-5,NA,NA,TRBV5-8,CASNLQETQYF,TGTGCCAGCAATCTTCAAGAGACCCAGTACTTC
TRBJ2-7,NA,TRBD2,TRBV7-8,CASSLESGRRDEQYF,TGTGCCAGCAGCTTAGAAAGCGGGAGAAGGGACGAGCAGTACTTC
TRBJ1-2,NA,NA,TRBV14,CASSPAGQLYGYTF,TGTGCCAGCAGCCCAGCTGGGCAGTTATATGGCTACACCTTC
TRBJ2-3,NA,NA,TRBV6-5,CASRGDSNTQYF,TGTGCCAGCAGAGGGGACTCCAATACGCAGTATTTT
TRBJ1-1,NA,NA,TRBV28,CASSLQGGARKTEAFF,TGTGCCAGCAGTCTCCAAGGGGGGGCGCGAAAAACTGAAGCTTTCTTT
TRBJ2-7,few,TRBD1,TRBV7-9,CASSPGTEPYEQYF,TGTGCCAGCAGCCCCGGGACAGAGCCCTACGAGCAGTACTTC
TRBJ1-2,NA,TRBD1,TRBV5-1,CASSLTGARHRDYGYTF,TGCGCCAGCAGCCTGACAGGGGCGCGCCACCGGGACTATGGCTACACCTTC
TRBJ2-1,NA,TRBD2,TRBV5-4,CASSATGNSVAGGGNEQFF,TGTGCCAGCAGCGCTACAGGGAACTCTGTAGCGGGAGGTGGCAATGAGCAGTTCTTC
TRBJ1-2,once,NA,TRBV9,CASSVVGVGHGFEDGYTF,TGTGCCAGCAGCGTAGTGGGGGTGGGACACGGGTTTGAAGATGGCTACACCTTC
TRBJ2-7,NA,NA,TRBV18,CASSPSSGDSSYEQYF,TGTGCCAGCTCACCTTCGTCGGGGGACAGTTCCTACGAGCAGTACTTC
TRBJ2-1,NA,TRBD2,TRBV5-1,CASSPLAGHNEQFF,TGCGCCAGCAGCCCACTAGCGGGACACAATGAGCAGTTCTTC
TRBJ2-7,once,NA,TRBV28,CASSRGAPPGQYF,TGTGCCAGCAGCCGGGGGGCCCCACCCGGGCAGTACTTC
TRBJ2-5,NA,NA,TRBV28,CASSATVQETQYF,TGTGCCAGCAGTGCAACAGTACAAGAGACCCAGTACTTC
TRBJ1-1,NA,NA,TRBV18,CASSQNEGNTEAFF,TGTGCCAGCTCACAAAACGAGGGGAACACTGAAGCTTTCTTT
TRBJ1-4,NA,TRBD1,TRBV5-1,CASSQQTGEGEKLFF,TGCGCCAGCAGCCAACAGACAGGGGAAGGTGAAAAACTGTTTTTT
TRBJ1-5,NA,TRBD1,TRBV28,CASRDDRGPINQPQHF,TGTGCCAGCAGAGATGACAGGGGGCCGATCAATCAGCCCCAGCATTTT
TRBJ1-1,NA,TRBD1,TRBV6-5,CASSYDRGLTEAFF,TGTGCCAGCAGTTACGACAGGGGGCTCACTGAAGCTTTCTTT
TRBJ1-5,NA,NA,TRBV4-1,CASSQDSLTGGALRQPQHF,TGCGCCAGCAGCCAAGATTCGCTCACGGGGGGAGCCCTTCGCCAGCCCCAGCATTTT
TRBJ2-3,NA,TRBD2,TRBV6-5,CASSYSSGIGADTQYF,TGTGCCAGCAGTTACTCGAGCGGGATAGGTGCAGATACGCAGTATTTT
TRBJ2-7,once,TRBD2,TRBV28,CASKEAGEVGEQYF,TGTGCCAGCAAAGAGGCGGGAGAAGTCGGCGAGCAGTACTTC
TRBJ2-1,NA,TRBD2,TRBV5-1,CASSLDLSGTYNEQFF,TGCGCCAGCAGCTTGGACCTAAGCGGGACTTACAATGAGCAGTTCTTC
TRBJ1-2,NA,NA,TRBV14,CASSPAGSYGYTF,TGTGCCAGCAGCCCGGCAGGTTCCTATGGCTACACCTTC
TRBJ1-3,NA,NA,TRBV13,CASSLLNSGNTIYF,TGTGCCAGCAGCTTATTAAACTCTGGAAACACCATATATTTT
TRBJ2-1,NA,NA,TRBV7-2,CASSLGGRINNEQFF,TGTGCCAGCAGCTTAGGGGGGAGGATTAACAATGAGCAGTTCTTC
TRBJ2-1,NA,TRBD2,TRBV27,CASSAGTSAYNEQFF,TGTGCCAGCAGCGCCGGGACTAGCGCCTACAATGAGCAGTTCTTC
TRBJ2-7,NA,NA,TRBV6-5,CASSYQGNYEQYF,TGTGCCAGCAGTTACCAGGGAAACTACGAGCAGTACTTC
TRBJ2-1,NA,NA,TRBV7-8,CASSLLSAGSGNEQFF,TGTGCCAGCAGCTTATTGTCGGCGGGATCGGGCAATGAGCAGTTCTTC